The rows below give T cell receptor beta chains drawn from one sample of a study of shared clonotypes between healthy human individuals. Clones were sequenced by immunoSEQ multiplex PCR, and TCRdb holds only the in-frame ones, with some missing. The data contain about half a million clones, over 70% of them singletons. The specimen sequenced was PBMCs. The source is a woman between 35 and 50 years old in good health. Some clones in this sample may be carry-over from other donors' samples. Each CDR3 is given with its conserved first and last residue. D genes are given only for firm matches. Part of the rows lack a size; the others show once, few, many or a class for expanded clones.

CDR3 DNA: TGTGCCAGCAGTGATGGGACTAGCGCGGAGACCCAGTACTTC; CDR3 protein: CASSDGTSAETQYF; J gene: TRBJ2-5; V gene: TRBV2; clone size: -; D gene: TRBD2
CDR3 DNA: TGTGCCAGCAGCTTAACCCTGGGAGAGACCCAGTACTTC; CDR3 protein: CASSLTLGETQYF; J gene: TRBJ2-5; V gene: TRBV11-2; clone size: few; D gene: -
CDR3 DNA: TGTGCCAGCAGCTTTGGGAGAAATACCTACGAGCAGTACTTC; CDR3 protein: CASSFGRNTYEQYF; J gene: TRBJ2-7; V gene: TRBV12-1; clone size: -; D gene: -
CDR3 DNA: TGTGCCAGCAGTTATCGTGGGAAGGGGGCCTTCGATGAGCAGTTCTTC; CDR3 protein: CASSYRGKGAFDEQFF; J gene: TRBJ2-1; V gene: TRBV6-9; clone size: -; D gene: TRBD1
CDR3 DNA: TGTGCCAGCTCGAAAGACAGGGCTGACAATGAGCAGTTCTTC; CDR3 protein: CASSKDRADNEQFF; J gene: TRBJ2-1; V gene: TRBV18; clone size: -; D gene: TRBD1
CDR3 DNA: TGTGCCAGCAGGCCCCCGGAGGCCCTTTACAATGAGCAGTTCTTC; CDR3 protein: CASRPPEALYNEQFF; J gene: TRBJ2-1; V gene: TRBV28; clone size: -; D gene: -
CDR3 DNA: TGTGCCAGCAGCTTAAGGGGAGCGGGAGCAGATACGCAGTATTTT; CDR3 protein: CASSLRGAGADTQYF; J gene: TRBJ2-3; V gene: TRBV7-3; clone size: -; D gene: TRBD2
CDR3 DNA: TGTGCCAGCAGTCCCGGGCCTTTATTTTACGAGCAGTACTTC; CDR3 protein: CASSPGPLFYEQYF; J gene: TRBJ2-7; V gene: TRBV6-6; clone size: -; D gene: -
CDR3 DNA: TGTGCCAGCAGCCTAGGGACAGGATTCAACACTGAAGCTTTCTTT; CDR3 protein: CASSLGTGFNTEAFF; J gene: TRBJ1-1; V gene: TRBV7-3; clone size: many; D gene: TRBD1
CDR3 DNA: TGTGCCAGCAGTTCCAGGCGCACAAATAACTATGGCTACACCTTC; CDR3 protein: CASSSRRTNNYGYTF; J gene: TRBJ1-2; V gene: TRBV6-6; clone size: -; D gene: -
CDR3 DNA: TGTGCCATCAGTAACGGACAGCTTGACTATGGCTACACCTTC; CDR3 protein: CAISNGQLDYGYTF; J gene: TRBJ1-2; V gene: TRBV10-3; clone size: -; D gene: -
CDR3 DNA: TGTGCCAGCAGCTTTAAGGCGGAGGCGAACACCGGGGAGCTGTTTTTT; CDR3 protein: CASSFKAEANTGELFF; J gene: TRBJ2-2; V gene: TRBV7-2; clone size: few; D gene: -
CDR3 DNA: TGCGCCAGCAGCACCCGGAGGGCGGACACCGGGGAGCTGTTTTTT; CDR3 protein: CASSTRRADTGELFF; J gene: TRBJ2-2; V gene: TRBV5-1; clone size: many; D gene: -
CDR3 DNA: TGCGCCAGCAGCTTGGTCCCACTACAGATAGCAAATGAAAAACTGTTTTTT; CDR3 protein: CASSLVPLQIANEKLFF; J gene: TRBJ1-4; V gene: TRBV5-1; clone size: -; D gene: -
CDR3 DNA: TGTGCCAGCACCCCAGCCCGGTCCAGTAACACTGAAGCTTTCTTT; CDR3 protein: CASTPARSSNTEAFF; J gene: TRBJ1-1; V gene: TRBV7-2; clone size: -; D gene: -
CDR3 DNA: TGTGCCACCAGCAGAGTCCTAGCGGGAGTTGGTTACAATGAGCAGTTCTTC; CDR3 protein: CATSRVLAGVGYNEQFF; J gene: TRBJ2-1; V gene: TRBV15; clone size: -; D gene: TRBD2
CDR3 DNA: TGCAGCGGCCGGTCAGGGTCGGGGTACGAGCAGTACTTC; CDR3 protein: CSGRSGSGYEQYF; J gene: TRBJ2-7; V gene: TRBV29-1; clone size: -; D gene: -
CDR3 DNA: TGTGCCAGCAGTTTATCGGCGAAAAACACCATATATTTT; CDR3 protein: CASSLSAKNTIYF; J gene: TRBJ1-3; V gene: TRBV28; clone size: once; D gene: -
CDR3 DNA: TGTGCCAGCAGGGCCGGGACTAGCGGGAGTTACGATACGCAGTATTTT; CDR3 protein: CASRAGTSGSYDTQYF; J gene: TRBJ2-3; V gene: TRBV5-4; clone size: -; D gene: TRBD2
CDR3 DNA: TGCAGCGGGCGACTAGCGGGAGCCGGGGAGCAGTACTTC; CDR3 protein: CSGRLAGAGEQYF; J gene: TRBJ2-7; V gene: TRBV29-1; clone size: many; D gene: TRBD2
CDR3 DNA: TGTGCCAGCAGCGAAGGACAGGGGGCAGGGGAAAAACTGTTTTTT; CDR3 protein: CASSEGQGAGEKLFF; J gene: TRBJ1-4; V gene: TRBV9; clone size: once; D gene: TRBD1
CDR3 DNA: TGTGCCAGCAGCCAACCTGGGGGGAGAGAGACCCAGTACTTC; CDR3 protein: CASSQPGGRETQYF; J gene: TRBJ2-5; V gene: TRBV7-8; clone size: -; D gene: -
CDR3 DNA: TGTGCCAGCAGTGTAGGACAGGGAATCGGCTACACCTTC; CDR3 protein: CASSVGQGIGYTF; J gene: TRBJ1-2; V gene: TRBV6-5; clone size: -; D gene: TRBD1
CDR3 DNA: TGTGCCAGCAGTGAATATGGGAACTACGAGCAGTACTTC; CDR3 protein: CASSEYGNYEQYF; J gene: TRBJ2-7; V gene: TRBV25-1; clone size: -; D gene: -
CDR3 DNA: TGCGCCAGCAGCCAAGCAGGGACGGGGCGGAATGAGCAGTTCTTC; CDR3 protein: CASSQAGTGRNEQFF; J gene: TRBJ2-1; V gene: TRBV4-1; clone size: -; D gene: -
CDR3 DNA: TGTGCCAGCAGAACACGAAATCAGGCAGATACGCAGTATTTT; CDR3 protein: CASRTRNQADTQYF; J gene: TRBJ2-3; V gene: TRBV6-5; clone size: many; D gene: -
CDR3 DNA: TGCGCCAGCAGCCAAGGCGACGAGGGACACACTGAAGCTTTCTTT; CDR3 protein: CASSQGDEGHTEAFF; J gene: TRBJ1-1; V gene: TRBV4-3; clone size: -; D gene: -
CDR3 DNA: TGTGCCAGTAGTTTCCGGGAGGGCCCCTCCTACGAGCAGTACTTC; CDR3 protein: CASSFREGPSYEQYF; J gene: TRBJ2-7; V gene: TRBV19; clone size: -; D gene: TRBD2
CDR3 DNA: TGTGCCAGCAGTTTACGGTCTAGCCGTATTCTCACAGATACGCAGTATTTT; CDR3 protein: CASSLRSSRILTDTQYF; J gene: TRBJ2-3; V gene: TRBV27; clone size: -; D gene: -
CDR3 DNA: TGTGCCAGCAGCCGGCCGTCAGGGACAGGGGGCTACGAGCAGTACTTC; CDR3 protein: CASSRPSGTGGYEQYF; J gene: TRBJ2-7; V gene: TRBV21-1; clone size: -; D gene: -
CDR3 DNA: TGTGCCAGCAGGGGGGACTTGAACACTGAAGCTTTCTTT; CDR3 protein: CASRGDLNTEAFF; J gene: TRBJ1-1; V gene: TRBV2; clone size: -; D gene: -
CDR3 DNA: TGTGCCAGCAGTGCTTCGGGACTAGCAACGACCTACGAGCAGTACTTC; CDR3 protein: CASSASGLATTYEQYF; J gene: TRBJ2-7; V gene: TRBV2; clone size: -; D gene: TRBD2
CDR3 DNA: TGCGCCAGCAGCCAACCCGGGCGGGGGACGGGGTATGAAGCTTTCTTT; CDR3 protein: CASSQPGRGTGYEAFF; J gene: TRBJ1-1; V gene: TRBV4-1; clone size: -; D gene: -
CDR3 DNA: TGTGCCAGCAGTTTACTAGCGGGAGGCGAGCAGTACTTC; CDR3 protein: CASSLLAGGEQYF; J gene: TRBJ2-7; V gene: TRBV28; clone size: few; D gene: TRBD2
CDR3 DNA: TGCGCCAGCAGCACATCTCGCGAGCAGTTCTTC; CDR3 protein: CASSTSREQFF; J gene: TRBJ2-1; V gene: TRBV4-1; clone size: -; D gene: -
CDR3 DNA: TGTGCCAGTAGTATTTCCGCCGGAAACACCATATATTTT; CDR3 protein: CASSISAGNTIYF; J gene: TRBJ1-3; V gene: TRBV19; clone size: -; D gene: -
CDR3 DNA: TGTGCCAGCAGCTTAGCGGGAGGGAACTACGAGCAGTACTTC; CDR3 protein: CASSLAGGNYEQYF; J gene: TRBJ2-7; V gene: TRBV7-2; clone size: -; D gene: TRBD2
CDR3 DNA: TGCGCCAGCAGCTTGGCTGGCGGGGATGCAGATACGCAGTATTTT; CDR3 protein: CASSLAGGDADTQYF; J gene: TRBJ2-3; V gene: TRBV5-1; clone size: -; D gene: -
CDR3 DNA: TGCGCCAGCAGCCAAGAACCGGGAGGGCCATACAATGAGCAGTTCTTC; CDR3 protein: CASSQEPGGPYNEQFF; J gene: TRBJ2-1; V gene: TRBV4-3; clone size: -; D gene: TRBD2
CDR3 DNA: TGTGCCAGCACTCTTTGGACAGCGGGAATAGATGAAAAACTGTTTTTT; CDR3 protein: CASTLWTAGIDEKLFF; J gene: TRBJ1-4; V gene: TRBV27; clone size: many; D gene: -
CDR3 DNA: TGTGCCAGCAGCTTGGGGATCAGGGGGAACACTGAAGCTTTCTTT; CDR3 protein: CASSLGIRGNTEAFF; J gene: TRBJ1-1; V gene: TRBV5-6; clone size: -; D gene: -
CDR3 DNA: TGTGCCAGCAGCTTGGGACAGGGACAGCCCAATCAGCCCCAGCATTTT; CDR3 protein: CASSLGQGQPNQPQHF; J gene: TRBJ1-5; V gene: TRBV5-6; clone size: -; D gene: TRBD1
CDR3 DNA: TGTGCCAGCAGTTTCGGATATCGACAGGGTCAGAGACGGGAGTACTCTGGGGCCAACGTCCTGACTTTC; CDR3 protein: CASSFGYRQGQRREYSGANVLTF; J gene: TRBJ2-6; V gene: TRBV28; clone size: -; D gene: -
CDR3 DNA: TGTGCCAGCAGCCAAGTAAAGGGGCGACCCCAGCATTTT; CDR3 protein: CASSQVKGRPQHF; J gene: TRBJ1-5; V gene: TRBV4-2; clone size: -; D gene: -
CDR3 DNA: TGTGCCACCAGCTGGAGGGACAGGGGTCTCTACGAGCAGTACTTC; CDR3 protein: CATSWRDRGLYEQYF; J gene: TRBJ2-7; V gene: TRBV15; clone size: -; D gene: TRBD1